These 10 T cell receptor beta chains were all obtained from the same sample, sequenced in a study of cytomegalovirus exposure and HLA in healthy donors. This PCR relied on a set of 60 Vbeta primers and 13 Jbeta primers. Using immunoSEQ multiplex PCR, the repertoire was profiled, and TCRdb retains in-frame clones only, with some absent. The sample records about 130,000 clones, 80% being singletons. The sequencing sample was made of PBMCs. The receptor set was obtained from a man between 35 and 55 years old in good health and CMV-seronegative.

The rearrangement links TRBV5-1 to TRBJ2-5; 9 positions match TRBD2. The CDR3 consists of 16 residues. The ends lost 0 bases at V and 4 bases at J; junction bases unmatched: 7. The germline gives CDR1 SGHRS, CDR2 YFSETQ. DNA of the CDR3: TGCGCCAGCAGCTTGGGAGATAGCGGGAGAAGAGAGACCCAGTACTTC. Encoded protein: CASSLGDSGRRETQYF. Variable domain in full (rest from reference TRBV5-1 and TRBJ2-5): KAGVTQTPRYLIKTRGQQVTLSCSPISGHRSVSWYQQTPGQGLQFLFEYFSETQRNKGNFPGRFSGRQFSNSRSEMNVSTLELGDSALYLCASSLGDSGRRETQYFGPGTRLLVL.

The chain uses TRBV19 and TRBJ1-2; 7 nucleotides agree with TRBD1. Per germline, CDR1 LNHDA and CDR2 SQIVND (reference sequence). The CDR3 contains 14 residues. Germline trimming cut 4 bases from V and 8 bases from J; bases unmatched to any gene: 10. CDR3 residues: CASSTYRQGEGYTF. The CDR3 nucleotides read TGTGCCAGTAGTACCTACAGACAGGGTGAAGGCTACACCTTC.

The V call is TRBV6-6, the J call TRBJ2-7, with 9 bases matching TRBD1. From germline, CDR1 is MNHNY and CDR2 SVGAGI (reference sequence). The CDR3 runs to 13 residues. Trimming at V came to 6 bases and at J to 6 bases, leaving 6 bases not matched to a gene. CDR3 sequence reads: CASRGQGDSEQYF. For the CDR3, the DNA is TGTGCCAGCAGGGGACAGGGTGATTCCGAGCAGTACTTC.

The chain carries TRBV5-1 and TRBJ1-2; 7 positions agree with TRBD1. Germline trimming cut 4 bases from V and 5 bases from J; bases unmatched to any gene: 11. Germline V gene sequence: CDR1 SGHRS, CDR2 YFSETQ. CDR3 length: 15 residues. CDR3 nucleotides: TGCGCCAGCAGCCCCGAAACAGGGGCGAGATATGGCTACACCTTC. Residues: CASSPETGARYGYTF. Full variable domain (outside the CDR3, taken from reference TRBV5-1 and TRBJ1-2): KAGVTQTPRYLIKTRGQQVTLSCSPISGHRSVSWYQQTPGQGLQFLFEYFSETQRNKGNFPGRFSGRQFSNSRSEMNVSTLELGDSALYLCASSPETGARYGYTFGSGTRLTVV.

The chain links TRBV4-1 to TRBJ2-3, with a weak D call TRBD2 (6 bases). Germline V CDR1 and CDR2: MGHRA, YSYEKL. The CDR3 loop spans 16 amino acids. Trimming left V 6 bases short and J 2 bases short, with 18 bases between. The CDR3 bases are TGCGCCAGCAGGGGGGTTGGCGGGACTTCCACAGATACGCAGTATTTT. This encodes CASRGVGGTSTDTQYF.

The chain recombines TRBV5-4 with TRBJ2-3, with D maybe TRBD1 (6 bases). CDR1 is SGHNT, CDR2 YYREEE, per germline (reference sequence). CDR3 length: 16 amino acids. The germline V and J ends were trimmed by 4 bases and 0 bases, with 15 bases remaining between them. CDR3 nucleotide sequence: TGTGCCAGCAGCCGGGAACAGGGATCTAGCACAGATACGCAGTATTTT. This encodes CASSREQGSSTDTQYF.

The chain recombines TRBV28 with TRBJ2-1, with 8 bases lining up with TRBD2. V shed 5 bases, J shed 3 bases, and the junction held 6 bases outside the gene matches. CDR1 MDHEN and CDR2 SYDVKM come from the germline V gene. CDR3 length: 15 residues. For the CDR3, the DNA is TGTGCCAGCAGTCGGCCCGGGACTAGCTACAATGAGCAGTTCTTC. Translation gives CASSRPGTSYNEQFF.

CDR3 loop: CATSTVYEKLFF. CDR3 DNA sequence: TGTGCCACCAGCACCGTCTATGAAAAACTGTTTTTT. The chain has TRBV15 and TRBJ1-4; D remains ambiguous. Germline CDR1 is LNHNV and CDR2 is YYDKDF (reference sequence). This CDR3 contains 12 residues. Trimming removed 4 bases at V and 6 bases at J, with 6 bases between.

This rearrangement joins TRBV5-4 to TRBJ1-1; weak D call: TRBD1 (5 bases). Germline loops: CDR1 SGHNT, CDR2 YYREEE (reference sequence). Trimming stripped 0 bases from V and 2 bases from J, with 11 bases between. The CDR3 has 15 residues. DNA for the CDR3: TGTGCCAGCAGCTTGGGGGCAGGGTTCAACACTGAAGCTTTCTTT. It encodes CASSLGAGFNTEAFF.

The V and J genes are TRBV9 and TRBJ1-2; 12 bases match TRBD1. The CDR3 runs 18 residues. Trimming cost V 3 bases and J 0 bases; bases outside gene matches: 9. Germline CDR1 and CDR2: SGDLS and YYNGEE. In DNA, the CDR3 is TGTGCCAGCAGCGGGGGACAGGGGGCGCATTCTACTAACTATGGCTACACCTTC. This translates into CASSGGQGAHSTNYGYTF.